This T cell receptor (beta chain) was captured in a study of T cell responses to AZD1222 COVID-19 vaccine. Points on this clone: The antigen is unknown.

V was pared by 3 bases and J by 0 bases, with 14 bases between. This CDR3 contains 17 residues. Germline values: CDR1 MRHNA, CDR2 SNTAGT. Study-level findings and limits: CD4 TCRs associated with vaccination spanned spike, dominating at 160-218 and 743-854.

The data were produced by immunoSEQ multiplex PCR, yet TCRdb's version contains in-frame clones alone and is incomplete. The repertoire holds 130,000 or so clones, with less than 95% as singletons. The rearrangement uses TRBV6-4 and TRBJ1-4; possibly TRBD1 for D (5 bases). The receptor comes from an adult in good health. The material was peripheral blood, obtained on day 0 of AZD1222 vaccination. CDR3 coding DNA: TGTGCCAGCAGTGAAGGTAAGGAGACAGCAACTAATGAAAAACTGTTTTTT. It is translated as CASSEGKETATNEKLFF.